What follows are 8 T cell receptor beta chains derived from one specimen sequenced in a study of T cells after yellow fever vaccination. TCRdb reprocessed the 5' RACE reads via MiXCR and lists one record per CDR3 protein. There are approximately 260,000 distinct CDR3 sequences in the sample; over 4.5% occur only once, and roughly 3% lies in the top ten. Specimen: CD4+ T cells sorted from PBMCs, collected on the day of the yellow fever booster vaccination. Source of these receptors: a man between 18 and 35 years old who received the YFV17D yellow fever vaccine.

This clonotype was counted at least ten times. The chain combines TRBV10-3 with TRBJ1-1; a weak D match, TRBD1 (6 bases). Germline values: CDR1 ENHRY, CDR2 SYGVKD. The CDR3 has 15 amino acids. V was pared by 2 bases and J by 1 base, with 11 bases between. For the CDR3, the DNA is TGTGCCATCAGTGAGCGACAGGTGCAGAACACTGAAGCTTTCTTT. Translated: CAISERQVQNTEAFF.

Only a few counts were recorded for this clonotype. This rearrangement joins TRBV4-3 to TRBJ1-1, with D possibly being TRBD1 (5 bases). Germline loops: CDR1 LGHNA, CDR2 YSLEER. The CDR3 spans 17 residues. Trimming removed 1 base from V and 1 base from J, with 16 bases in between. CDR3 DNA sequence: TGCGCCAGCAGCCAAGTATCCGGTCGGGGGACGAACACTGAAGCTTTCTTT. Translation: CASSQVSGRGTNTEAFF.

The V gene is TRBV7-2, the J gene TRBJ2-3; 13 positions agree with TRBD2. J lost 2 bases, V lost 10 bases, and 15 bases had no gene match. CDR3 length: 18 amino acids. Germline V lookup: CDR1 SGHTA, CDR2 FQGNSA. The CDR3 protein is CATKPGTSGVVFTDTQYF. DNA of the CDR3: TGTGCCACCAAGCCCGGGACTAGCGGGGTCGTTTTCACAGATACGCAGTATTTT. Complete variable domain (other parts from reference TRBV7-2 and TRBJ2-3): GAGVSQSPSNKVTEKGKDVELRCDPISGHTALYWYRQSLGQGLEFLIYFQGNSAPDKSGLPSDRFSAERTGGSVSTLTIQRTQQEDSAVYLCATKPGTSGVVFTDTQYFGPGTRLTVL.

In this sample, this clonotype turned up a few times. This sequence joins TRBV19 and TRBJ2-3, with TRBD1 identical over 10 bases. The CDR3 is made up of 15 amino acids. Germline CDR1 is LNHDA and CDR2 is SQIVND (reference sequence). The trim removed 9 bases at V and 6 bases at J, leaving 12 bases unmatched. CDR3 bases: TGTGCCAGCGCGACAGGGGGCGCAGGGGAGGATACGCAGTATTTT. This gives the protein CASATGGAGEDTQYF.

The V gene is TRBV28, the J gene TRBJ2-7; possibly TRBD1 or TRBD2 for D (6 bases each). Per germline, CDR1 MDHEN and CDR2 SYDVKM. Trimming removed 2 bases at V and 5 bases at J, with 16 bases between. The CDR3 loop spans 15 amino acids. CDR3 amino acids: CASSLGGGPENEQYV. The CDR3 region has the DNA TGTGCCAGCAGTTTAGGTGGGGGGCCCGAAAACGAGCAGTACGTC.

In its sample, this clonotype was seen many times. The chain employs TRBV7-8 and TRBJ2-2, with D unresolved. V was clipped by 6 bases and J by 7 bases, with 21 bases between them. Germline V CDR1 and CDR2: SGHVS, FQNEAQ. This CDR3 comprises 16 residues. The CDR3 spells CASSPMPAADFGELFF. The CDR3 nucleotides read TGTGCCAGCAGTCCCATGCCAGCCGCAGATTTCGGGGAGCTGTTTTTT.

This clonotype came up a few times. The chain uses TRBV7-2 and TRBJ2-5; D call uncertain. Trimming left V 0 bases short and J 10 bases short, with 6 bases between. CDR3 size: 11 residues. Germline CDR1 SGHTA, CDR2 FQGNSA. CDR3 in DNA: TGTGCCAGCAGCTTAGCCTACAACCAGTACTTC. Its protein is CASSLAYNQYF.

There are a few counts of this clonotype. The rearrangement links TRBV15 to TRBJ2-2, with D perhaps matching TRBD2 (6 bases). The germline gives CDR1 LNHNV, CDR2 YYDKDF (reference sequence). This CDR3 spans 17 amino acids. V gave up 4 bases and J gave up 4 bases, with 19 bases separating them. CDR3 DNA sequence: TGTGCCACCAGCACTTGGGGTCTAATAGCGGCCACCGGGGAGCTGTTTTTT. Residues: CATSTWGLIAATGELFF.